This note documents a single T cell receptor beta chain sequence. The entry originates in a study of blood T cell repertoires in COVID-19. Study as a whole: COVID-19 samples, acute and convalescent, were from the United States, Italy and Spain.

Sequencing was performed with immunoSEQ multiplex PCR; in TCRdb, only in-frame clones are kept and a portion is missing. The sample shows 210,000 or so clones, around 89% of them seen only once. Source material: peripheral blood. The receptor's source is a man aged 25 to 45 with COVID-19, enrolled during active disease.

The CDR3 spells CASSSQGQGWTEAFF. Written as DNA, the CDR3 is TGTGCCAGCAGTTCGCAGGGACAGGGTTGGACTGAAGCTTTCTTT. This sequence joins TRBV28 and TRBJ1-1, with 9 positions matching TRBD1. With 4 bases clipped from V and 5 bases from J, the junction kept 8 bases outside the gene matches. The CDR3 sequence is 15 residues long. Per the germline V gene, CDR1 is MDHEN and CDR2 is SYDVKM. The whole variable domain, filled in from reference TRBV28 and TRBJ1-1, reads DVKVTQSSRYLVKRTGEKVFLECVQDMDHENMFWYRQDPGLGLRLIYFSYDVKMKEKGDIPEGYSVSREKKERFSLILESASTNQTSMYLCASSSQGQGWTEAFFGQGTRLTVV.